The clone carrying this T cell receptor (beta chain) was observed a few times. The sample comes from a study of memory CD4+ T cells and cytomegalovirus serostatus. Single viable CD3+CD4+CD8-CD45RO+ cells were sorted as the memory CD4+ T cells. The V gene end was trimmed by 6 bases and the J gene end by 3 bases; junction bases not matched to a gene: 16. The CDR3 consists of 17 residues. The germline V gene has CDR1 LNHDA and CDR2 SQIVND (reference sequence). The table came from immunoSEQ multiplex PCR; TCRdb's copy has only in-frame clones and leaves some out. Among about 60,000 clones listed, 60% to 80% were seen once.

The sequenced material came from memory CD4+ T cells from blood. The gene calls are TRBV19 and TRBJ2-7, with TRBD2 identical over 8 bases. The origin of this receptor is an adult in good health and CMV-seronegative. CDR3 DNA sequence: TGTGCCAGTAGCCCCAGGCGGGCGGGACTAGGAGACTACGAGCAGTACTTC. It yields the protein CASSPRRAGLGDYEQYF.